Below, 20 T cell receptor beta chains from the same sample are listed, as sequenced in a study of Ad26.COV2.S vaccination and SARS-CoV-2 variants. Noted treatment: roughly 20 received Ad26.COV2.S at low or high dose, single or two shots; roughly 5 received placebo; per-sample allocation not given. Collection of the samples took place on day 63 after the first injection of vaccine or placebo. Here immunoSEQ multiplex PCR was the method, and the copy in TCRdb shows in-frame clones only, minus some. The sample carries roughly 400,000 clones, about 92% recorded once. The sample in question was peripheral blood, obtained in a trial of Ad26.COV2.S vaccine versus placebo. The receptor set was obtained from a person aged 18 to 59 who received the Ad26.COV2.S COVID-19 vaccine or a placebo.

The chain couples TRBV28 to TRBJ2-2; perhaps TRBD2 as D (6 bases). Trimming left V 3 bases short and J 6 bases short, with 8 bases between. CDR1 is MDHEN, CDR2 SYDVKM, per germline. The CDR3 runs to 13 residues. The CDR3 bases are TGTGCCAGCAGTTTTGGACTATCCGGGGAGCTGTTTTTT. Amino acids: CASSFGLSGELFF.

This chain joins TRBV2 and TRBJ2-6; D is possibly TRBD1 or TRBD2 (5 bases each). With 7 bases removed from V and 0 bases from J, the gap between germline ends came to 16 bases. The CDR3 has 17 residues. Germline CDR1 SNHLY, CDR2 FYNNEI. The DNA for the CDR3 is TGTGCCAGCACCGGGACGCCCACCAACTCTGGGGCCAACGTCCTGACTTTC. The encoded protein is CASTGTPTNSGANVLTF.

This clone was counted a single time. The V and J genes are TRBV18 and TRBJ2-1; tentative D call: TRBD1 (6 bases). The CDR3 length is 15 residues. CDR1 KGHSH and CDR2 LQKENI come from the germline V gene. V was trimmed by 3 bases and J by 5 bases, leaving 14 bases between them. CDR3 amino acids: CASSPPGAVDNEQFF. The CDR3 DNA reads TGTGCCAGCTCACCCCCAGGGGCTGTCGACAATGAGCAGTTCTTC.

The chain couples TRBV7-9 to TRBJ2-3; 8 bases are a match to TRBD1. This CDR3 has 17 amino acids. Germline CDR1 SEHNR, CDR2 FQNEAQ (reference sequence). V gave up 5 bases and J gave up 0 bases; unmatched junction bases: 10. The CDR3 DNA sequence: TGTGCCAGCAGCGTATCCGGGACAGGCAGGAGCACAGATACGCAGTATTTT. Translation: CASSVSGTGRSTDTQYF.

This chain uses TRBV9 with TRBJ2-7; 15 positions match TRBD2. Germline CDR1 is SGDLS and CDR2 is YYNGEE. J lost 0 bases, V lost 2 bases, and 3 bases had no gene match. CDR3 size: 17 residues. The CDR3 DNA is TGTGCCAGCAGCGTGGGACTAGCGGGAGGCAGCTCCTACGAGCAGTACTTC. This sequence encodes CASSVGLAGGSSYEQYF.

As concerns this clone: The same CDR3 can be traced to other DNA sequences in this sample. This rearrangement joins TRBV7-3 to TRBJ1-1; no reliable D call. The CDR3 totals 13 residues. V was pared by 0 bases and J by 0 bases, with 2 bases between. Germline CDR1 is SGHTA and CDR2 is FQGTGA. This chain's CDR3 is CASSLTMNTEAFF. Written as DNA, the CDR3 is TGTGCCAGCAGCTTAACAATGAACACTGAAGCTTTCTTT.

The V gene is TRBV9, the J gene TRBJ2-3; the D call may be TRBD1 or TRBD2 (6 bases each). Trimming shortened V by 9 bases and J by 2 bases, and 16 bases separated the two germline ends. This CDR3 spans 14 amino acids. CDR1 is SGDLS, CDR2 YYNGEE, per germline. CDR3 sequence: CATSGGGVTDTQYF. The CDR3 bases are TGTGCCACCTCCGGGGGCGGGGTCACAGATACGCAGTATTTT.

The gene calls are TRBV28 and TRBJ2-7; D not resolved. The CDR3 contains 12 residues. V was pared by 6 bases and J by 2 bases, with 8 bases between. The V gene's germline CDR1 is MDHEN and CDR2 SYDVKM. The CDR3 is CASSPVTYEQYF. The CDR3 nucleotides read TGTGCCAGCAGCCCAGTCACCTACGAGCAGTACTTC.

The chain couples TRBV20-1 to TRBJ2-1, with unresolved D. The CDR3 runs 15 residues. The germline V gene has CDR1 DFQATT and CDR2 SNEGSKA (reference sequence). Trimming pared 3 bases from V and 6 bases from J, leaving 18 bases between. CDR3 bases: TGCAGTGCTAGTCCCGAGGTCCCCGATGTCAATGAGCAGTTCTTC. Its protein is CSASPEVPDVNEQFF.

For the CDR3, the DNA is TGCAGCGTTTTGGGGGAGCAGTTCTTC. Amino acids: CSVLGEQFF. The rearrangement uses TRBV29-1 and TRBJ2-1; no definite D call. Trimming removed 5 bases at V and 10 bases at J, with 6 bases between. Germline V gives CDR1 SQVTM, CDR2 ANQGSEA. CDR3 length: 9 residues.

This sequence joins TRBV9 and TRBJ2-2; D remains ambiguous. V was shortened by 4 bases and J by 4 bases, with 8 bases between the two germline ends. The germline CDR1 and CDR2 sequences are SGDLS and YYNGEE. This CDR3 region has 13 residues. CDR3: CASSKSGTGELFF. The CDR3 DNA reads as TGTGCCAGCAGCAAGAGTGGCACCGGGGAGCTGTTTTTT.

The chain uses TRBV28 and TRBJ2-7; TRBD1 aligns across 7 bases. Germline CDR1 is MDHEN and CDR2 is SYDVKM. Unmatched junction bases numbered 8, after V lost 6 bases and J lost 0 bases. The CDR3 consists of 15 residues. In nucleotides, the CDR3 is TGTGCCAGCAGGGACTTGGGGACAGCCTCCTACGAGCAGTACTTC. This translates into CASRDLGTASYEQYF. Based on the CDR3 plus reference TRBV28 and TRBJ2-7, the full variable domain is DVKVTQSSRYLVKRTGEKVFLECVQDMDHENMFWYRQDPGLGLRLIYFSYDVKMKEKGDIPEGYSVSREKKERFSLILESASTNQTSMYLCASRDLGTASYEQYFGPGTRLTVT.

The rearrangement links TRBV7-9 to TRBJ2-3; 10 bases line up with TRBD1. CDR3 length: 16 amino acids. With 6 bases clipped from V and 0 bases from J, the junction kept 6 bases outside the gene matches. Looked up from germline, CDR1 is SEHNR and CDR2 is FQNEAQ (reference sequence). The CDR3 region is CASSPRQGASTDTQYF. Written as DNA, the CDR3 is TGTGCCAGCAGTCCCCGACAGGGGGCGAGCACAGATACGCAGTATTTT.

This chain joins TRBV28 and TRBJ2-5; D is unresolved. This CDR3 contains 12 residues. Deletions cut 3 bases from V and 5 bases from J, with 7 bases between. Germline loops: CDR1 MDHEN, CDR2 SYDVKM. CDR3 bases: TGTGCCAGCAGTTTGGATGGGGAGACCCAGTACTTC. This translates into CASSLDGETQYF.

The rearrangement joins TRBV18 to TRBJ2-3; D remains unclear. Trimming removed 5 bases from V and 1 base from J, with 13 bases in between. The length of the CDR3 is 15 residues. Looked up from germline, CDR1 is KGHSH and CDR2 is LQKENI. CDR3 residues: CASSSLGRGTDTQYF. For the CDR3, the DNA is TGTGCCAGCTCAAGTCTGGGAAGGGGCACAGATACGCAGTATTTT.

The chain joins TRBV5-5 to TRBJ1-1, with 10 bases fitting TRBD1. V gave up 4 bases and J gave up 5 bases; unmatched junction bases: 5. In germline, CDR1 is SGHKS, CDR2 YYEKEE (reference sequence). The CDR3 is 14 residues long. The CDR3 coding sequence is TGTGCCAGCAGCACCGGACAGGGGGGTACTGAAGCTTTCTTT. Translating gives CASSTGQGGTEAFF.

With respect to this clone: Relative to the germline gene, one junction end is altered; a read error may explain this. The chain joins TRBV7-7 to TRBJ2-1; maybe TRBD1 (6 bases). The germline V gene has CDR1 SSHAT and CDR2 FNYEAQ (reference sequence). The CDR3 extends over 15 amino acids. CDR3 sequence: CASSLGQSSNNEQFF. CDR3 nucleotide sequence: TGTGCTAGCAGCTTAGGACAGAGCTCCAACAATGAGCAGTTCTTC.

The genes are TRBV24-1 and TRBJ2-3; 16 nucleotides agree with TRBD2. This CDR3 spans 16 amino acids. With V trimmed by 7 bases and J by 0 bases, 0 bases remained unmatched. Germline CDR1 KGHDR, CDR2 SFDVKD. The CDR3 DNA follows: TGTGCCACCAGGGGACTAGCGGGAGGGAGCACAGATACGCAGTATTTT. As protein: CATRGLAGGSTDTQYF.

The chain joins TRBV9 to TRBJ2-2; 7 positions agree with TRBD2. In germline, CDR1 is SGDLS, CDR2 YYNGEE. Trimming at V came to 4 bases and at J to 4 bases, leaving 16 bases not matched to a gene. The CDR3 contains 18 residues. CDR3 nucleotide sequence: TGTGCCAGCAGCCCCGACGGGATGGTAGCGGGCCCCACCGGGGAGCTGTTTTTT. Translated: CASSPDGMVAGPTGELFF.

As regards this clone: Other nucleotide sequences from this sample produce the same CDR3. The chain uses TRBV9 and TRBJ2-7, with TRBD2 matching 10 bases. Unmatched junction bases numbered 1, after V lost 0 bases and J lost 1 base. The germline gives CDR1 SGDLS, CDR2 YYNGEE. The CDR3 runs to 15 residues. This CDR3 reads CASSVGAGGSYEQYF. The CDR3 DNA reads as TGTGCCAGCAGCGTAGGAGCGGGAGGGTCCTACGAGCAGTACTTC.